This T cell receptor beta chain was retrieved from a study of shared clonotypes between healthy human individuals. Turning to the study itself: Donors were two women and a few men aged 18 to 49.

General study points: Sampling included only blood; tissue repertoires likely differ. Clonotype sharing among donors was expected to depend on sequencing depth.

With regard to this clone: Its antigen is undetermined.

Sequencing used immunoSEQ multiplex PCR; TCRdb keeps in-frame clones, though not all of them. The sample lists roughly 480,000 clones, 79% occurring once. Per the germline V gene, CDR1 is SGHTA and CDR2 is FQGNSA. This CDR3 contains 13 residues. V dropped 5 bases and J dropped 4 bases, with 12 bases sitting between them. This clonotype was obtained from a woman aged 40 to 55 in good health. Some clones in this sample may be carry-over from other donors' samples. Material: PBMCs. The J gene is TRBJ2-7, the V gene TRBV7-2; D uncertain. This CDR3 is CASSPSAVYEQYF. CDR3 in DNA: TGTGCCAGCAGCCCCAGCGCCGTTTACGAGCAGTACTTC. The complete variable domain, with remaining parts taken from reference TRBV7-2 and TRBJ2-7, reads GAGVSQSPSNKVTEKGKDVELRCDPISGHTALYWYRQSLGQGLEFLIYFQGNSAPDKSGLPSDRFSAERTGGSVSTLTIQRTQQEDSAVYLCASSPSAVYEQYFGPGTRLTVT.